This paragraph covers one TCR beta chain sequence. Its antigen is not yet known. No per-base quality is available; no much larger clone lies one base away. From frozen aliquots of unsorted single-cell suspensions, genomic DNA was isolated using the QIAamp DNA kit. The tumour samples consisted of non-small cell lung cancer tissue that had been surgically resected. Tissues arrived within 2 hours after resection and were immediately processed into single-cell suspensions. Tissue was mechanically dissociated and enzymatically digested with DNase I, collagenase I and hyaluronidase for approximately 31 minutes at 37 °C, then filtered and RBC-lysed. This specimen comes from a study of immune cell composition in non-small cell lung cancer (dated by TCRdb to the late 2010s). General notes on the study: To assign histologic subtype, which was mostly lung adenocarcinoma or squamous cell carcinoma, H&E was combined with p63, CK5, Napsin A and TTF-1 immunohistochemistry. Several tumour specimens with TCR-beta data were rare histological subtypes and were excluded from the subtype comparisons. TCR-beta sequencing from Adaptive Biotechnologies was done on a few dozen paired sets of NSCLC tumour and non-adjacent lung specimens and on roughly 24 tumour-only specimens. For supplementary cohort #1, made up of 10 lung adenocarcinoma cases, paired tumour/lung TCR-beta sequencing was done and TIL populations were generated so that tumour reactivity could be assessed. Overall study outcomes, separate from this receptor: The reactivity cohort included only 9 to 10 cases, and whether tumour-reactive clones share sequences with the dominant in vivo tumour-associated clones was not shown. Tumour-associated clones >0.5% occurred in nearly half of NSCLC cases: about 32% of adenocarcinomas versus around 75% of squamous carcinomas. No significant correlation was found between tumour TCR-beta clonality and smoking pack-years. In nine to ten adenocarcinoma cases, a strong correlation was found between maximal tumour-associated clone frequency and TIL tumour reactivity, whereas no such correlation was found between overall clonality and TIL tumour reactivity. Lung squamous cell carcinoma tumours had significantly higher Top 10 clone scores and productive clonality than lung adenocarcinoma tumours.

A two-step multiplex PCR was used to amplify TCR-beta CDR3 regions from genomic DNA, and Illumina-compatible adaptors were added in the second step. TCR-beta immunosequencing was carried out on an Illumina platform through the commercial immunoSEQ service. The paper's data handling went like this. Two measures summarised the repertoires: productive clonality, and Top 10 Clones, meaning the percentage of T-cell templates coming from the ten most frequent sequences. Values for productive clonality spanned 0 to 1, where a value of 1 indicated a monoclonal population. Tumour-associated clones, identified using log10 scatter plots, were defined as sequences that made up at least 0.1% of tumour T-cell templates and were not found in the matched non-adjacent lung. Two-group comparisons used Student's t-tests, stages used ANOVA, and relationships used linear regression, analysed in GraphPad Prism7 and R. TCRdb provides this immuneACCESS table in a form limited to in-frame rearrangements. Some clones are lacking; in checked studies, under half of them reflect an unresolved V gene, and why the rest are absent is not known. That table gives V, J and clone size, and the DNA gave D and trimming. This sample is represented by about 7,800 clones; 60% to 80% of them were singletons. 9.5% to 15% of the sample rests with the top ten.

Via the germline V gene, CDR1 is SGDLS and CDR2 YYNGEE. Ends trimmed: V by 0 bases, J by 3 bases; bases unmatched to a gene: 5. The CDR3 goes from the cysteine to the phenylalanine over 16 residues. Here the CDR3 DNA is all that survives: 48 bases in frame from base 1. The rearrangement joined TRBV9 to TRBJ1-2; 10 bases in between match TRBD1. Sequencing was carried out using lung tumor tissue. This receptor was identified in a human donor with non-small cell lung cancer. The CDR3 protein is CASSVAPTGGDYGYTF. In nucleotides, the sequence is TGTGCCAGCAGCGTAGCCCCGACAGGGGGCGACTATGGCTACACCTTC. Outside the CDR3, residues come from the reference TRBV9 and TRBJ1-2 proteins, so the full variable domain is: DSGVTQTPKHLITATGQRVTLRCSPRSGDLSVYWYQQSLDQGLQFLIQYYNGEERAKGNILERFSAQQFPDLHSELNLSSLELGDSALYFCASSVAPTGGDYGYTFGSGTRLTVV.